This TCR beta chain is drawn from a study of OX40 agonist ivuxolimab in advanced cancers. Study details: Dose-escalation patients were diagnosed with hepatocellular carcinoma, melanoma, renal cell cancer or head and neck cancer.

With regard to this clone: The antigen remains unidentified.

Study-wide results and limits: On average, CD8+ T cells had more expanded clones than CD4+. Specificity for antigen went undetermined in the expanded peripheral T cells.

Repertoires were generated with immunoSEQ multiplex PCR, while TCRdb's copy carries only in-frame clones and drops some. This table holds tens of thousands of clones, 82% found once. V was clipped by 5 bases and J by 7 bases; unmatched bases: 6. Germline V lookup: CDR1 GTSNPN, CDR2 SVGIG (reference sequence). The CDR3 has 13 residues. The rearrangement links TRBV30 to TRBJ1-2; the match to TRBD1 covers 11 bases. The sequence came from an adult with an advanced solid tumor such as melanoma, head and neck, liver or kidney cancer. The specimen was CD4+ or CD8+ T cells sorted from blood, collected in a trial of the OX40 agonist ivuxolimab. CDR3 protein: CAWLGQGVSGYTF. CDR3 sequence (DNA): TGTGCCTGGCTGGGACAGGGGGTCAGTGGCTACACCTTC.